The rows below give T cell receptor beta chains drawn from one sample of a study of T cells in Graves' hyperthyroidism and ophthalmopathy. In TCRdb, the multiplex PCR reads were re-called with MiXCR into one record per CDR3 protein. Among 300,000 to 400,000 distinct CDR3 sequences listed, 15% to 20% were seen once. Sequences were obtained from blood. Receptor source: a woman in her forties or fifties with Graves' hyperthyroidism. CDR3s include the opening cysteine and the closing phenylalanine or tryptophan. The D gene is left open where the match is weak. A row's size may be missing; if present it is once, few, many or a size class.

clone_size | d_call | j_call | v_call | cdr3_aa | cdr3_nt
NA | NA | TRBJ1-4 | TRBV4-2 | CASSQPGADEKLFF | TGTGCCAGCAGCCAACCAGGGGCGGATGAAAAACTGTTTTTT
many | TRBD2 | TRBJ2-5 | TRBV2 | CASTLAGVGETQYF | TGTGCCAGCACTCTAGCGGGAGTGGGGGAGACCCAGTACTTC
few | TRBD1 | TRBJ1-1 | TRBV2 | CASSEPGGRYTEAFF | TGTGCCAGCAGTGAGCCAGGGGGGAGATACACTGAAGCTTTCTTT
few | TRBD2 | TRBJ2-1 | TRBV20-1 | CSARGTSGGYNEQFF | TGCAGTGCTAGAGGGACTAGCGGGGGGTACAATGAGCAGTTCTTC
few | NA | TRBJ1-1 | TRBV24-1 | CATSDSQGSPEAFF | TGTGCCACCAGTGATTCGCAGGGGTCCCCTGAAGCTTTCTTT
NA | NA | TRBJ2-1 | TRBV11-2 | CASTLGESEQFF | TGTGCCAGCACCCTCGGGGAGTCTGAGCAGTTCTTC
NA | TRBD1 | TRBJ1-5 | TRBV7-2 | CASSTGTGEQPQHF | TGTGCCAGCAGCACCGGGACAGGGGAACAGCCCCAGCATTTT
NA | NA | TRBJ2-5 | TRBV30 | CAWREVGETQYF | TGTGCCTGGAGAGAAGTAGGGGAGACCCAGTACTTC
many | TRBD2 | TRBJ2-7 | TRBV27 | CASSPISPLTSGYTYEQYF | TGTGCCAGCAGTCCCATAAGCCCCTTGACTAGCGGGTATACCTACGAGCAGTACTTC
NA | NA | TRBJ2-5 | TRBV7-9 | CASTPQETQYF | TGTGCCAGCACCCCCCAAGAGACCCAGTACTTC
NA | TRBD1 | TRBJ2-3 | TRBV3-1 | CASSQVLPGDSRYLGTDTQYF | TGTGCCAGCAGCCAAGTTCTCCCAGGGGACAGCCGTTATTTGGGCACAGATACGCAGTATTTT
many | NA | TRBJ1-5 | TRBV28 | CASRKEIGGNQPQHF | TGTGCCAGCCGCAAGGAGATCGGGGGCAATCAGCCCCAGCATTTT
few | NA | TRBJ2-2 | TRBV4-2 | CASSQDDATAAGELFF | TGTGCCAGCAGCCAAGATGATGCGACCGCGGCCGGGGAGCTGTTTTTT
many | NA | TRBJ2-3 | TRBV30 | CAWSVPPGNSDTQYF | TGTGCCTGGAGTGTCCCGCCGGGTAACTCAGATACGCAGTATTTT
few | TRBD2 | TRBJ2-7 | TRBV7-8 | CASSHPRGGLATYEQYF | TGTGCCAGCAGCCATCCTAGGGGGGGACTAGCTACCTACGAGCAGTACTTC
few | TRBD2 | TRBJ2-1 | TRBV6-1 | CASSSGGEGYNEQFF | TGTGCCAGCAGCTCCGGGGGGGAGGGGTACAATGAGCAGTTCTTC
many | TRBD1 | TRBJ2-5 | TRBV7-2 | CASSPTRGQGETQYF | TGTGCCAGCAGCCCGACCAGGGGGCAAGGAGAGACCCAGTACTTC
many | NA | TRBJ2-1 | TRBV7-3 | CASSATGTQINEQFF | TGTGCCAGCAGCGCCACCGGGACTCAGATCAATGAGCAGTTCTTC
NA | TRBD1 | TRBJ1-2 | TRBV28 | CASRTGTGVPTNYGYTF | TGTGCCAGCAGGACCGGGACAGGGGTCCCAACTAACTATGGCTACACCTTC
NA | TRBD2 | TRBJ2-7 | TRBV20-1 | CSARIPSGRARTPYEQYF | TGCAGTGCTAGAATCCCTAGCGGGAGGGCCCGGACTCCTTACGAGCAGTACTTC
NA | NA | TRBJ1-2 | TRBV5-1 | CASSPAEGAYGYTF | TGCGCCAGCAGCCCGGCGGAAGGGGCCTATGGCTACACCTTC
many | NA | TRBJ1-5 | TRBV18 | CASSPSDGGLTHQHF | TGTGCCAGCTCACCGTCAGACGGTGGACTAACCCATCAACATTTT
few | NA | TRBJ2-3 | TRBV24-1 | CATSDSRVADTQYF | TGTGCCACCAGTGATAGCCGGGTGGCAGATACGCAGTATTTT
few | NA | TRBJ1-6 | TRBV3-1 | CASSQGPPYMNSPLHF | TGTGCCAGCAGCCAAGGACCGCCGTATATGAATTCACCCCTCCACTTT
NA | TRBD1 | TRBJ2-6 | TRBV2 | CASIGDSSGANVLTF | TGTGCCAGCATTGGGGACAGTTCCGGGGCCAACGTCCTGACTTTC
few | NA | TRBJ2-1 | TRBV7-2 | CASSTSGVPSYNEQFF | TGTGCCAGCAGCACCTCAGGGGTCCCCTCCTACAATGAGCAGTTCTTC
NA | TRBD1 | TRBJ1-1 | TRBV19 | CASRGQGFAEAFF | TGTGCCAGTAGAGGACAGGGGTTTGCTGAAGCTTTCTTT
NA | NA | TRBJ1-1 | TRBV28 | CASSIWTAMNTEASF | TGTGCCAGCAGTATCTGGACAGCTATGAACACTGAAGCTTCCTTT
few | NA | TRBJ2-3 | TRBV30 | CAWTGSTDTQYF | TGTGCCTGGACAGGGAGCACAGATACGCAGTATTTT
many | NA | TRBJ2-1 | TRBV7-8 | CASSLGGQLYNEQFF | TGTGCCAGCAGCTTAGGCGGACAGCTCTACAATGAGCAGTTCTTC
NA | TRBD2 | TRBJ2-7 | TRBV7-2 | CASQKGLAGVGYEQYF | TGTGCCAGCCAGAAGGGACTAGCGGGAGTCGGCTACGAGCAGTACTTC
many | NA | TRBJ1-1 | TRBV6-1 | CASSEGHRANTEAFF | TGTGCCAGCAGTGAAGGACACAGGGCGAACACTGAAGCTTTCTTT
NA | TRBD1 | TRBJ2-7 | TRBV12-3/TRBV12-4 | CASSSPGQGEQYF | TGTGCCAGCAGTTCTCCGGGACAGGGGGAGCAGTACTTC
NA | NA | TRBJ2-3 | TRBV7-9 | CASSLARGLDTQYF | TGTGCCAGCAGCTTAGCCCGGGGGTTAGATACGCAGTATTTT
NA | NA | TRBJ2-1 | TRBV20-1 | CSARDPTGRSYNEQFF | TGCAGTGCTAGAGATCCGACGGGGCGGTCTTACAATGAGCAGTTCTTC
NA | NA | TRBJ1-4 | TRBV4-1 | CASSQVFRRGGRGNEKLFF | TGCGCCAGCAGCCAAGTCTTCAGGAGAGGTGGAAGAGGGAATGAAAAACTGTTTTTT
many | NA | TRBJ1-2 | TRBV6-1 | CASSEQAATNYGYTF | TGTGCCAGCAGTGAACAGGCAGCAACTAACTATGGCTACACCTTC
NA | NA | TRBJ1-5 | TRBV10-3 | CAISPVPWGSNQPQHF | TGTGCCATCAGTCCTGTCCCTTGGGGGAGCAATCAGCCCCAGCATTTT
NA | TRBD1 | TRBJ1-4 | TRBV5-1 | CASSLSRDRANEKLFF | TGCGCCAGCAGCTTGTCGAGGGACAGAGCTAATGAAAAACTGTTTTTT
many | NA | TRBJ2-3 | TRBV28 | CASSSRRAGVDTQYF | TGTGCCAGCAGCTCCCGCAGGGCGGGTGTGGATACGCAGTATTTT
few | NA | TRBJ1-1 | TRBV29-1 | CSARTVMNTEAFF | TGCAGCGCCAGGACAGTTATGAACACTGAAGCTTTCTTT
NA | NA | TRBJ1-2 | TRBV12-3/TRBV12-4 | CAGSQTGRYGYTF | TGTGCCGGCAGTCAGACAGGAAGGTATGGCTACACCTTC
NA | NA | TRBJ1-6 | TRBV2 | CASRYRVRDTPLHF | TGTGCCAGCAGGTACAGGGTGAGGGACACACCCCTCCACTTT
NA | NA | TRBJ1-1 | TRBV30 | CAWGVGFEAFF | TGTGCCTGGGGTGTGGGGTTCGAAGCTTTCTTT
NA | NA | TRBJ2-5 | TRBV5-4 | CASSLGSDQETQYF | TGTGCCAGCAGCTTGGGGTCCGATCAAGAGACCCAGTACTTC
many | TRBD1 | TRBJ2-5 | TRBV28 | CASGGQGNHQETQYF | TGTGCCAGCGGGGGACAGGGGAATCACCAAGAGACCCAGTACTTC
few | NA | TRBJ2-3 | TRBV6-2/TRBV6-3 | CASSYGGGGPTDTQYF | TGTGCCAGCAGTTACGGGGGGGGGGGGCCGACAGATACGCAGTATTTT
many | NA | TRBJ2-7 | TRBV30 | CAWTSGEDHEQYF | TGTGCCTGGACCTCCGGGGAAGACCACGAGCAGTACTTC
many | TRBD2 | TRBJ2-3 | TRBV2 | CASSDPTSGGSTDTQYF | TGTGCCAGCAGTGATCCGACTAGCGGGGGTAGCACAGATACGCAGTATTTT
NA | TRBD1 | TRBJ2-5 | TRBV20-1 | CSARGQAETQYF | TGCAGTGCCCGGGGACAGGCAGAGACCCAGTACTTC
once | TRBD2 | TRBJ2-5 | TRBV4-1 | CASSQAGGPGETQYF | TGCGCCAGCAGCCAGGCGGGAGGGCCAGGAGAGACCCAGTACTTC
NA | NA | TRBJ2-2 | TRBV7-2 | CASSLDPQAGELFF | TGTGCCAGCAGCTTAGACCCACAAGCCGGGGAGCTGTTTTTT
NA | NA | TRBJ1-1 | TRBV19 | CASSMAIGENTEAFF | TGTGCCAGTAGTATGGCGATAGGGGAGAACACTGAAGCTTTCTTT
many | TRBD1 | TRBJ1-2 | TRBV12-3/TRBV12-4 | CASSWGTGTSYGYTF | TGTGCCAGCAGTTGGGGGACAGGGACCTCTTATGGCTACACCTTC
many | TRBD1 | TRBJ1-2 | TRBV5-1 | CASSLMEGGGYTF | TGCGCCAGCAGCTTGATGGAAGGGGGCGGCTACACCTTC
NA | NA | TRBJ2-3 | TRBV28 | CASNRELSYTDTQYF | TGTGCCAGCAATCGGGAACTTTCTTACACAGATACGCAGTATTTT
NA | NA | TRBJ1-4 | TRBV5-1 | CASSNGPSAGEKLFF | TGCGCCAGCAGCAACGGGCCCTCCGCGGGTGAAAAACTGTTTTTT
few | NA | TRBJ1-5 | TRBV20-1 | CSATTGTVNQPQHF | TGCAGTGCAACCACTGGGACCGTCAATCAGCCCCAGCATTTT